A selection of T cell receptor beta chains follows, all from one sample in a study of breast tumors, draining lymph nodes, adjacent tissues. TCRdb ran MiXCR on the multiplex PCR reads and lists one entry per CDR3 protein. The profile covers around 8,200 distinct CDR3 sequences, with 65% to 75% appearing a single time and around 45% taken by the ten largest. The sequencing input was tumor-adjacent breast tissue. These receptors were collected from a female donor with breast cancer. Some clones in this sample may be carry-over from other donors' samples. Each CDR3 is given with its conserved first and last residue. A D gene is named only where the DNA matches it firmly. Part of the rows lack a size; the others show once, few, many or a class for expanded clones.

V gene: TRBV20-1; D gene: TRBD2; clone size: .; J gene: TRBJ2-7; CDR3 DNA: TGCAGTGCTAGGGGAGTCGGGTTAGCGGGAGTGTACGAGCAGTACTTC; CDR3 protein: CSARGVGLAGVYEQYF
V gene: TRBV2; D gene: TRBD2; clone size: .; J gene: TRBJ2-1; CDR3 DNA: TGTGCCAGCAGTGGGACTAGCGGGGGGGCCCGGCCGTTCTTC; CDR3 protein: CASSGTSGGARPFF
V gene: TRBV11-2; D gene: .; clone size: medium-sized; J gene: TRBJ2-7; CDR3 DNA: TGTGCCAGCAGCTTCCCACGGTCCTACGAGCAGTACTTC; CDR3 protein: CASSFPRSYEQYF
V gene: TRBV20-1; D gene: TRBD2; clone size: .; J gene: TRBJ2-7; CDR3 DNA: TGCAGTGCCCGGACTGCCGGGACTAGCCTGGGGGTCGAGCAGTACTTC; CDR3 protein: CSARTAGTSLGVEQYF
V gene: TRBV2; D gene: .; clone size: .; J gene: TRBJ2-3; CDR3 DNA: TGTGCCAGCAGTCAAGACACAGATACGCAGTATTTT; CDR3 protein: CASSQDTDTQYF
V gene: TRBV20-1; D gene: TRBD1; clone size: once; J gene: TRBJ2-7; CDR3 DNA: TGCAGTGCTGGACAGGGTCTGGCCTACGAGCAGTACTTC; CDR3 protein: CSAGQGLAYEQYF
V gene: TRBV5-5; D gene: .; clone size: medium-sized; J gene: TRBJ1-3; CDR3 DNA: TGTGCCAGCAGCTTAGAGTTATCCCGAGGAAACACCATATATTTT; CDR3 protein: CASSLELSRGNTIYF
V gene: TRBV2; D gene: .; clone size: .; J gene: TRBJ1-3; CDR3 DNA: TGTGCCAGCAGCAGGGGCTCTGGAAACACCATATATTTT; CDR3 protein: CASSRGSGNTIYF
V gene: TRBV12-3/TRBV12-4; D gene: TRBD2; clone size: .; J gene: TRBJ2-2; CDR3 DNA: TGCACCACGAATCGGGGAGGGACCGGGGAGCTGTTTTTT; CDR3 protein: CTTNRGGTGELFF
V gene: TRBV20-1; D gene: .; clone size: .; J gene: TRBJ2-1; CDR3 DNA: TGCAGTGCTGCTTTACCATACGGAAACAATGAGCAGTTCTTC; CDR3 protein: CSAALPYGNNEQFF
V gene: TRBV2; D gene: .; clone size: medium-sized; J gene: TRBJ2-1; CDR3 DNA: TGTGCCAGCAGAGGGCTCGGCAATGAGCAGTTCTTC; CDR3 protein: CASRGLGNEQFF
V gene: TRBV5-1; D gene: TRBD2; clone size: .; J gene: TRBJ2-1; CDR3 DNA: TGCGCCAGCAGCCCACAAGCGGGATCACGGAATGAGCAGTTCTTC; CDR3 protein: CASSPQAGSRNEQFF
V gene: TRBV27; D gene: .; clone size: few; J gene: TRBJ1-6; CDR3 DNA: TGTGCCAGCAGGACAGCTAATTCACCCCTCCACTTT; CDR3 protein: CASRTANSPLHF
V gene: TRBV12-3/TRBV12-4; D gene: .; clone size: .; J gene: TRBJ2-7; CDR3 DNA: TGTGCCAGCAGTTTAAAGGGCGCGGGTCACGAGCAGTACTTC; CDR3 protein: CASSLKGAGHEQYF
V gene: TRBV11-2; D gene: TRBD2; clone size: .; J gene: TRBJ2-7; CDR3 DNA: TGTGCCAGCAGCTTAGAAGCGGGGAGCTCCTACGAGCAGTACTTC; CDR3 protein: CASSLEAGSSYEQYF
V gene: TRBV7-3; D gene: TRBD2; clone size: .; J gene: TRBJ2-7; CDR3 DNA: TGTGCCAGCAGCTTATACGGGGGGGACGAGCAGTACTTC; CDR3 protein: CASSLYGGDEQYF
V gene: TRBV4-2; D gene: .; clone size: medium-sized; J gene: TRBJ2-3; CDR3 DNA: TGTGCCAGCAGCCAAAGGCGGGACACAGATACGCAGTATTTT; CDR3 protein: CASSQRRDTDTQYF
V gene: TRBV11-2; D gene: TRBD2; clone size: .; J gene: TRBJ2-3; CDR3 DNA: TGTGCCAGCAGCTTTAGCGGGGGGGAACGCACAGATACGCAGTATTTT; CDR3 protein: CASSFSGGERTDTQYF
V gene: TRBV5-1; D gene: TRBD1; clone size: .; J gene: TRBJ1-3; CDR3 DNA: TGCGCCAGCAGCTCGGGTGGGACAGCGTTCTCTGGAAACACCATATATTTT; CDR3 protein: CASSSGGTAFSGNTIYF
V gene: TRBV2; D gene: .; clone size: .; J gene: TRBJ1-6; CDR3 DNA: TGTGCCAGCAGTGATGATGGGGATGGTTCACCCCTCCACTTT; CDR3 protein: CASSDDGDGSPLHF
V gene: TRBV7-6; D gene: .; clone size: medium-sized; J gene: TRBJ1-2; CDR3 DNA: TGTGCCAGCAGCTTAGGGTTACAGGGTGGAGGAGGCTACACCTTC; CDR3 protein: CASSLGLQGGGGYTF
V gene: TRBV12-3/TRBV12-4; D gene: .; clone size: medium-sized; J gene: TRBJ2-5; CDR3 DNA: TGTGCCAGCAGTTTAGTCCGGCCAGAGACCCAGTACTTC; CDR3 protein: CASSLVRPETQYF
V gene: TRBV20-1; D gene: .; clone size: .; J gene: TRBJ1-6; CDR3 DNA: TGCAGTGCTAGGGGTTCGGGATTT; CDR3 protein: CSARGSGF
V gene: TRBV5-4; D gene: .; clone size: .; J gene: TRBJ2-1; CDR3 DNA: TGTGCCAGCAGCTCTATTTTTAGCGGCTACAATGAGCAGTTCTTC; CDR3 protein: CASSSIFSGYNEQFF
V gene: TRBV10-3; D gene: .; clone size: .; J gene: TRBJ1-5; CDR3 DNA: TGTGCCATCAGTGATGGGCAGGTTAGCAATCAGCCCCAGCATTTT; CDR3 protein: CAISDGQVSNQPQHF
V gene: TRBV4-3; D gene: TRBD1; clone size: .; J gene: TRBJ2-5; CDR3 DNA: TGCGCCAGCAGCCAAGGGACAGGGGAAGAGACCCAGTACTTC; CDR3 protein: CASSQGTGEETQYF
V gene: TRBV29-1; D gene: .; clone size: many; J gene: TRBJ1-2; CDR3 DNA: TGCAGCGTTGATTGGCAGGGCGGTGGCTACACCTTC; CDR3 protein: CSVDWQGGGYTF
V gene: TRBV28; D gene: .; clone size: many; J gene: TRBJ2-4; CDR3 DNA: TGTGCCATCCAGGGGGTAGCGGGAGCCAAAAACATTCAGTACTTC; CDR3 protein: CAIQGVAGAKNIQYF
V gene: TRBV7-2; D gene: .; clone size: once; J gene: TRBJ1-3; CDR3 DNA: TGTGCCAGCAGCTCATACCGAGACTCTGGAAACACCATATATTTT; CDR3 protein: CASSSYRDSGNTIYF
V gene: TRBV29-1; D gene: TRBD1; clone size: .; J gene: TRBJ2-2; CDR3 DNA: TGCAGCGCCAGGACAGGGGTAGACACCGGGGAGCTGTTTTTT; CDR3 protein: CSARTGVDTGELFF
V gene: TRBV7-3; D gene: TRBD2; clone size: .; J gene: TRBJ2-1; CDR3 DNA: TGTGCCAGCAGCTTACAGCCTAGCGGGGGAAGTGATGAGCAGTTCTTC; CDR3 protein: CASSLQPSGGSDEQFF
V gene: TRBV2; D gene: .; clone size: .; J gene: TRBJ2-1; CDR3 DNA: TGTGCCAGCAGTGAAACGGTCTACAATGAGCAGTTCTTC; CDR3 protein: CASSETVYNEQFF
V gene: TRBV5-5; D gene: .; clone size: .; J gene: TRBJ1-2; CDR3 DNA: TGTGCCAGCAGCTTGGCCGCCGAAAGCTATGGCTACACCTTC; CDR3 protein: CASSLAAESYGYTF
V gene: TRBV27; D gene: .; clone size: many; J gene: TRBJ1-5; CDR3 DNA: TGTGCCAGCAGTTTATCGAGGTATAGCAATCAGCCCCAGCATTTT; CDR3 protein: CASSLSRYSNQPQHF
V gene: TRBV29-1; D gene: TRBD2; clone size: .; J gene: TRBJ2-1; CDR3 DNA: TGCAGCGTTGAGGAAGAAGGACTAGCTTTCGATGAGCAGTTCTTC; CDR3 protein: CSVEEEGLAFDEQFF
V gene: TRBV7-2; D gene: .; clone size: .; J gene: TRBJ1-3; CDR3 DNA: TGTGCCAGCAGCCCAGGGACGGCCGACTCTGGAAACACCATATATTTC; CDR3 protein: CASSPGTADSGNTIYF
V gene: TRBV30; D gene: .; clone size: .; J gene: TRBJ2-5; CDR3 DNA: TGTGCCTGGAGTGGGACTCGACAAGAGACCCAGTACTTC; CDR3 protein: CAWSGTRQETQYF